Listed below are T cell receptor beta chains from one sample, sequenced in a study of blood T cell repertoires in COVID-19. Assay used: immunoSEQ multiplex PCR; TCRdb lists only in-frame clones, some missing. This table has 350,000 to 400,000 clones, about nine tenths appearing once. The sequenced sample was PBMCs or T cells enriched from blood (not recorded which). Receptors were obtained from a woman in her 30s who had recovered from COVID-19. Both conserved end residues are part of each CDR3. Fields, in order: clone size, D gene, J gene, V gene, CDR3 protein, CDR3 DNA. The D gene is left open where the match is weak. Size values are once, few and many counts, or a class for expanded clones, and some rows have none.

- | - | TRBJ2-1 | TRBV4-1 | CASSQEGTASHEQFF | TGCGCCAGCAGCCAAGAAGGTACGGCTAGCCATGAGCAGTTCTTC
- | TRBD1 | TRBJ1-2 | TRBV29-1 | CSVEDSLTGGVNGYTF | TGCAGCGTTGAAGATTCACTCACAGGGGGAGTGAATGGCTACACCTTC
- | - | TRBJ1-5 | TRBV6-2/TRBV6-3 | CASSGGRERIGPQHF | TGTGCCAGCAGTGGGGGACGGGAGCGTATAGGGCCCCAGCATTTT
- | TRBD1 | TRBJ1-1 | TRBV6-1 | CASSETQGALTEAFF | TGTGCCAGCAGTGAAACTCAGGGGGCGCTGACTGAAGCTTTCTTT
- | TRBD2 | TRBJ2-1 | TRBV28 | CASTSPTAGDNEQFF | TGTGCCAGCACGTCCCCGACAGCGGGGGACAATGAGCAGTTCTTC
- | TRBD1 | TRBJ1-5 | TRBV30 | CAWSAGGQGPQHF | TGTGCCTGGAGTGCAGGGGGTCAGGGGCCCCAGCATTTT
- | TRBD1 | TRBJ1-2 | TRBV28 | CASSLRTRGYGYTF | TGTGCCAGCAGTTTGAGGACCAGGGGGTATGGCTACACCTTC
once | TRBD2 | TRBJ2-7 | TRBV2 | CASNGASGREEQYF | TGTGCCAGCAATGGGGCTAGCGGGAGAGAAGAGCAGTACTTC
- | TRBD2 | TRBJ2-1 | TRBV12-5 | CASGLTSVEYNEQFF | TGTGCTAGTGGTCTTACTAGCGTCGAGTACAATGAGCAGTTCTTC
- | TRBD2 | TRBJ2-3 | TRBV18 | CASSPIPRGTRYTDTQYF | TGTGCCAGCTCACCTATACCCCGCGGGACTAGGTATACAGATACGCAGTATTTT
once | TRBD1 | TRBJ2-7 | TRBV24-1 | CATSQTGSSYEQYF | TGTGCCACCAGTCAGACAGGGAGCTCCTACGAGCAGTACTTC
- | TRBD1 | TRBJ2-7 | TRBV6-5 | CASRDRDRGAYEQYF | TGTGCCAGCAGAGACCGGGACAGGGGGGCCTACGAGCAGTACTTC
- | - | TRBJ1-5 | TRBV25-1 | CASSGGGRQPQHF | TGTGCCAGCAGTGGTGGGGGCAGGCAGCCCCAGCATTTT
- | - | TRBJ2-7 | TRBV28 | CASANVGLSYEQYF | TGTGCCAGCGCTAACGTGGGCCTCTCCTACGAGCAGTACTTC
once | - | TRBJ2-3 | TRBV19 | CASSIIASGTDTQYF | TGTGCCAGTAGTATAATCGCGTCCGGCACAGATACGCAGTATTTT
- | - | TRBJ2-7 | TRBV7-9 | CASSLRQGWYEQYF | TGTGCCAGCAGCTTACGGCAGGGATGGTACGAGCAGTACTTC
- | - | TRBJ2-3 | TRBV7-6 | CASSLREAPTDTQYF | TGTGCCAGCAGCTTACGGGAAGCGCCCACAGATACGCAGTATTTT
once | TRBD1 | TRBJ2-7 | TRBV24-1 | CATSETGQPYEQYF | TGTGCCACCAGTGAAACGGGACAGCCCTACGAGCAGTACTTC
- | TRBD1 | TRBJ1-1 | TRBV7-9 | CASSHGQGMNTEAFF | TGTGCCAGCAGCCATGGACAGGGTATGAACACTGAAGCTTTCTTT
few | - | TRBJ2-3 | TRBV19 | CASRRSTDTQYF | TGTGCCAGCCGGCGGAGCACAGATACGCAGTATTTT